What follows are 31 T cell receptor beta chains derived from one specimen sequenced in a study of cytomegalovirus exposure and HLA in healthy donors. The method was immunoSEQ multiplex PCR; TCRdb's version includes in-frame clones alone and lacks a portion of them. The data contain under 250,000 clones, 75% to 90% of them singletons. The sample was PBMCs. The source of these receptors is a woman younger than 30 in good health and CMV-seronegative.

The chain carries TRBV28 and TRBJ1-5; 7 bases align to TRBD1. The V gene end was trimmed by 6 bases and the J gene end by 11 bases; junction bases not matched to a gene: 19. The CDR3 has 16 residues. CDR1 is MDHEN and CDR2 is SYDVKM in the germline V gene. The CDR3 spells CASRPKTGQWLRAQHF. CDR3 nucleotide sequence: TGTGCCAGCAGACCTAAGACGGGACAGTGGCTTCGGGCCCAGCATTTT.

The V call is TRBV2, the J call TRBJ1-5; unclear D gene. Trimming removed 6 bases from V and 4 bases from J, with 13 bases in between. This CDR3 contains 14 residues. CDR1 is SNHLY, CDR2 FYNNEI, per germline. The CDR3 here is CASSQNTVNQPQHF. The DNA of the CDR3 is TGTGCCAGCAGCCAGAATACAGTTAATCAGCCCCAGCATTTT.

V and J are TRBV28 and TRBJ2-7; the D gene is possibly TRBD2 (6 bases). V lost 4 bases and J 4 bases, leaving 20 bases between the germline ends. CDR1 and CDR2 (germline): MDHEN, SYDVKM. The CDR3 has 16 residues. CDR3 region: CASSSPGGVEGYEQYF. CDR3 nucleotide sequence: TGTGCCAGCAGTTCCCCCGGCGGGGTAGAGGGGTACGAGCAGTACTTC.

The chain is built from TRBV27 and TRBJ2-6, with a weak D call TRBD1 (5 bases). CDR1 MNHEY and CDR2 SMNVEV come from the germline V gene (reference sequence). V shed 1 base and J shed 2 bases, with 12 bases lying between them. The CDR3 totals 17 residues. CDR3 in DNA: TGTGCCAGCAGTTTATATACAGGAATTACTGGGGCCAACGTCCTGACTTTC. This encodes CASSLYTGITGANVLTF.

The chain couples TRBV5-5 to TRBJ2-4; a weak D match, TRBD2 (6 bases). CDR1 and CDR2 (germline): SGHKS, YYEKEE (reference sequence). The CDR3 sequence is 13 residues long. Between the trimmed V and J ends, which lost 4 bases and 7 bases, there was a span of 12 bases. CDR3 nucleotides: TGTGCCAGCAGCCTAACGGGGGACAACATTCAGTACTTC. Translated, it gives CASSLTGDNIQYF.

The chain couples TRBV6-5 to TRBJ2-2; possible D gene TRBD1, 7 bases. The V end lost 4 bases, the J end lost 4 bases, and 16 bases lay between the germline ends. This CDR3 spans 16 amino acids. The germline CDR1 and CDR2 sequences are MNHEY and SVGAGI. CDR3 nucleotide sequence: TGTGCCAGCAGTTTCCTCAGGGGGGAAGGCACCGGGGAGCTGTTTTTT. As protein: CASSFLRGEGTGELFF.

This CDR3 is CASRSGSGGNQPQHF. The CDR3 bases are TGTGCCAGCCGGAGCGGGTCCGGTGGCAATCAGCCCCAGCATTTT. The chain is built from TRBV19 and TRBJ1-5; D is uncertain. Germline V gene data show CDR1 as LNHDA and CDR2 as SQIVND (reference sequence). This CDR3 contains 15 residues. V was shortened by 9 bases and J by 2 bases, with 17 bases between the two germline ends.

The CDR3 region is CASSSTDLFPGELFF. CDR3 DNA: TGTGCCAGCAGCTCGACGGACTTGTTCCCCGGGGAGCTGTTTTTT. The chain recombines TRBV11-3 with TRBJ2-2, with D possibly being TRBD2 (5 bases). Germline CDR1 reads SGHNT; CDR2 reads YENEEA. Between the trimmed V and J ends, which lost 4 bases and 6 bases, there was a span of 15 bases. This CDR3 contains 15 residues.

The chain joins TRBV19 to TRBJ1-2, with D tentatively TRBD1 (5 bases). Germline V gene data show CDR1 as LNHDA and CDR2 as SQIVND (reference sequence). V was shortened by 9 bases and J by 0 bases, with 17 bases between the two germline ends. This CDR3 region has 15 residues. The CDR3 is CASSGGDGANYGYTF. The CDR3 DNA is TGTGCCAGCTCAGGAGGGGACGGTGCTAACTATGGCTACACCTTC.

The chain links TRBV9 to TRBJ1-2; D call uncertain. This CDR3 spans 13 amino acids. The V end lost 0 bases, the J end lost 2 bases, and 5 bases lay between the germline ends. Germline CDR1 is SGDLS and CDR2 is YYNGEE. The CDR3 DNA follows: TGTGCCAGCAGCGTAGTACAGAACTATGGCTACACCTTC. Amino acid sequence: CASSVVQNYGYTF.

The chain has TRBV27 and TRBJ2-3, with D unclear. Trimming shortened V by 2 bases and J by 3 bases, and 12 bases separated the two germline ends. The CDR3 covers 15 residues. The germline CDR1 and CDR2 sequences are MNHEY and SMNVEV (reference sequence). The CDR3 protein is CASSLGRKRTDTQYF. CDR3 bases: TGTGCCAGCAGTTTAGGGCGGAAGAGAACAGATACGCAGTATTTT.

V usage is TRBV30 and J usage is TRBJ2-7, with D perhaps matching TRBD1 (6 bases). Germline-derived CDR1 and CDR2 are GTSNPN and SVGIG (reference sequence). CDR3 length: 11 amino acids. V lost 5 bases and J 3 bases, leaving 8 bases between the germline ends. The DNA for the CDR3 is TGTGCCTGGGGGGGCGGCTACGAGCAGTACTTC. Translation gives CAWGGGYEQYF.

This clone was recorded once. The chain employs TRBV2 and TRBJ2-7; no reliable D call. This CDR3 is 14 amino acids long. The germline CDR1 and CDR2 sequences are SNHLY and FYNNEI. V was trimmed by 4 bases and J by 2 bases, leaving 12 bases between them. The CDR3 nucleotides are TGTGCCAGCAGTGTTATGGACCGTACCTACGAGCAGTACTTC. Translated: CASSVMDRTYEQYF.

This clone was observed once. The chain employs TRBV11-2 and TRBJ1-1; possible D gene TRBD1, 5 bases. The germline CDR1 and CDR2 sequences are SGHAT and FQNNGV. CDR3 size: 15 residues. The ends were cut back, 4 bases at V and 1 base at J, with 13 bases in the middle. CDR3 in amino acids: CASSSRPQENTEAFF. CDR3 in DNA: TGTGCCAGCAGCTCTCGCCCACAGGAGAACACTGAAGCTTTCTTT.

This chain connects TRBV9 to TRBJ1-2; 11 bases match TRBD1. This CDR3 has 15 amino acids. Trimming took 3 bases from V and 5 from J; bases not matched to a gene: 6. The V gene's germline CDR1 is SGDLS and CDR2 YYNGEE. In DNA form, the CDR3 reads TGTGCCAGCAGCGCTGGACAGGGGGCGCGGTATGGCTACACCTTC. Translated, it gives CASSAGQGARYGYTF.

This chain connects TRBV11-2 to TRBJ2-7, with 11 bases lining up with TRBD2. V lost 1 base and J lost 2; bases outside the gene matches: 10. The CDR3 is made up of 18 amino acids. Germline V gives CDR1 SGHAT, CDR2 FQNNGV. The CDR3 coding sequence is TGTGCCAGCAGCTTAGCCCGCCTAGCGGGAGGTACTACCTACGAGCAGTACTTC. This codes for CASSLARLAGGTTYEQYF.

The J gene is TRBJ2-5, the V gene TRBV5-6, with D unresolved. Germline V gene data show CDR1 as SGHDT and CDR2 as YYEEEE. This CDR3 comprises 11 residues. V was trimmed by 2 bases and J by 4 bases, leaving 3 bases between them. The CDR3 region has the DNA TGTGCCAGCAGCTTAAGAGAGACCCAGTACTTC. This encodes CASSLRETQYF. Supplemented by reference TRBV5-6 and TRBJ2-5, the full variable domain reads DAGVTQSPTHLIKTRGQQVTLRCSPKSGHDTVSWYQQALGQGPQFIFQYYEEEERQRGNFPDRFSGHQFPNYSSELNVNALLLGDSALYLCASSLRETQYFGPGTRLLVL.

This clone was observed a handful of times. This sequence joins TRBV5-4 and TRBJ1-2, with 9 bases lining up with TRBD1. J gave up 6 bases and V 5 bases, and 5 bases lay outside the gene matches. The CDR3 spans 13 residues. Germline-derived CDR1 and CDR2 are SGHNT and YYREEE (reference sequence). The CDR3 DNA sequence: TGTGCCAGCAGGACAGGGGGGAAGGATGGCTACACCTTC. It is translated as CASRTGGKDGYTF.

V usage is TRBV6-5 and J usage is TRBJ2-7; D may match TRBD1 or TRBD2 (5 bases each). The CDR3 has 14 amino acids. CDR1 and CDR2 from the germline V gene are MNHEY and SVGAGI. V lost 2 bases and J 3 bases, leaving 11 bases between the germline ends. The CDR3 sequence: CASSYEPGGYEQYF. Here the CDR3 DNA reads TGTGCCAGCAGTTACGAGCCTGGGGGCTACGAGCAGTACTTC.

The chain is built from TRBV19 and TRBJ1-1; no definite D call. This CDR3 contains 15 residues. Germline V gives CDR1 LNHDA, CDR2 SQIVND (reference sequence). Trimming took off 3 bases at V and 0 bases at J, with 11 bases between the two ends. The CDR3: CASSMAGSMNTEAFF. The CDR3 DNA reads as TGTGCCAGTAGTATGGCAGGATCTATGAACACTGAAGCTTTCTTT.

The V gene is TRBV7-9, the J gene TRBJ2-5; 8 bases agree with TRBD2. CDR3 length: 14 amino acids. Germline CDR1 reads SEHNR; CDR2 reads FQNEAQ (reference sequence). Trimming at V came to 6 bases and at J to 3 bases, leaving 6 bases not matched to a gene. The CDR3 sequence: CASRPSGPEETQYF. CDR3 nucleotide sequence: TGTGCCAGCAGGCCTAGCGGGCCTGAAGAGACCCAGTACTTC. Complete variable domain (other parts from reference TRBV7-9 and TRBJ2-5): DTGVSQNPRHKITKRGQNVTFRCDPISEHNRLYWYRQTLGQGPEFLTYFQNEAQLEKSRLLSDRFSAERPKGSFSTLEIQRTEQGDSAMYLCASRPSGPEETQYFGPGTRLLVL.

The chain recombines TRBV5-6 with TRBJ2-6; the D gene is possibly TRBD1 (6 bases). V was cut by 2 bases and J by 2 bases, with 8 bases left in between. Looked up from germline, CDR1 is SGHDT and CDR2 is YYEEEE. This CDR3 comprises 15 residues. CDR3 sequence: CASSLQGTGANVLTF. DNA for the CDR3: TGTGCCAGCAGCTTACAGGGAACTGGGGCCAACGTCCTGACTTTC.

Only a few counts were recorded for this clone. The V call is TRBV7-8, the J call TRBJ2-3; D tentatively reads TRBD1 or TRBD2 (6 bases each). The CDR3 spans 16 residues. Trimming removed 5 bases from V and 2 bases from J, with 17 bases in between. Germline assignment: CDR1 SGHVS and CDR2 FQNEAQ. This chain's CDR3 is CASSRQTGANTDTQYF. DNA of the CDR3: TGTGCCAGCAGCCGCCAAACGGGGGCCAACACAGATACGCAGTATTTT.

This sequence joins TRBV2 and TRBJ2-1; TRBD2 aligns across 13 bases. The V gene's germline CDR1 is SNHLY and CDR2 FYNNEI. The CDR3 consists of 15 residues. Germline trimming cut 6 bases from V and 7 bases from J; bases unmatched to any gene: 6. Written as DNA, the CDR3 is TGTGCCAGCAGCCGACTAGCGGGGGGAGGAAATGAGCAGTTCTTC. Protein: CASSRLAGGGNEQFF. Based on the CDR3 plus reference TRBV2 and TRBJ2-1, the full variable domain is EPEVTQTPSHQVTQMGQEVILRCVPISNHLYFYWYRQILGQKVEFLVSFYNNEISEKSEIFDDQFSVERPDGSNFTLKIRSTKLEDSAMYFCASSRLAGGGNEQFFGPGTRLTVL.

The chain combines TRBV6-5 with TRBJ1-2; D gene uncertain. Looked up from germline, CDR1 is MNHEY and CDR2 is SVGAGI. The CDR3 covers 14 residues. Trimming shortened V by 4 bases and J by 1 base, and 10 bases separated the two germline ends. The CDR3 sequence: CASSSPPVNYGYTF. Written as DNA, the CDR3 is TGTGCCAGCAGTTCCCCGCCCGTTAACTATGGCTACACCTTC.

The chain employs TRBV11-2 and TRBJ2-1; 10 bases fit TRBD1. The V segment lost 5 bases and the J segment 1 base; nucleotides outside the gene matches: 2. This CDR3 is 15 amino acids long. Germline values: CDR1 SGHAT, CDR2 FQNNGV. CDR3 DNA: TGTGCCAGCAGCAAGGGACAGGGGTCCTACAATGAGCAGTTCTTC. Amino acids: CASSKGQGSYNEQFF.

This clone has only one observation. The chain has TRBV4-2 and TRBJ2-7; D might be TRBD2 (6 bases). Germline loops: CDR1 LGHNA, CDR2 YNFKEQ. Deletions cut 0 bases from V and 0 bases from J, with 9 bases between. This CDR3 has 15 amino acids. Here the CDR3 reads CASSQDEAGSYEQYF. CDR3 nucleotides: TGTGCCAGCAGCCAAGATGAAGCGGGCTCCTACGAGCAGTACTTC.

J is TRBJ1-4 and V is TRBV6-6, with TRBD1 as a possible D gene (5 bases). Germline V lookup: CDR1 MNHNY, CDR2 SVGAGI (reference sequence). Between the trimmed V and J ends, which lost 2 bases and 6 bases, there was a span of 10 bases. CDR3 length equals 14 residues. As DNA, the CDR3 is TGTGCCAGCAGTTACGGGGGGACTGATGAAAAACTGTTTTTT. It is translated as CASSYGGTDEKLFF.

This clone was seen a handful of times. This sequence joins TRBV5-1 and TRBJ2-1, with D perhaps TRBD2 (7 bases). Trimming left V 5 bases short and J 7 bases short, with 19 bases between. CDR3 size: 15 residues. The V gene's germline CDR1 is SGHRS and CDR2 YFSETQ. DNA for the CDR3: TGCGCCAGCAGAAGGAGTTTGGGGGGGCCGAATGAGCAGTTCTTC. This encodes CASRRSLGGPNEQFF.

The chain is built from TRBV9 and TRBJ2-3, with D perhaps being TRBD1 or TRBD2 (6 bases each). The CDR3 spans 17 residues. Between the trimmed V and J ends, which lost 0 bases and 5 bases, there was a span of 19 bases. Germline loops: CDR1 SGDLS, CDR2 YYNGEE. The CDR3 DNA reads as TGTGCCAGCAGCGTAGATCTGAGGGGGGCCGGGAGAGATACGCAGTATTTT. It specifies CASSVDLRGAGRDTQYF.

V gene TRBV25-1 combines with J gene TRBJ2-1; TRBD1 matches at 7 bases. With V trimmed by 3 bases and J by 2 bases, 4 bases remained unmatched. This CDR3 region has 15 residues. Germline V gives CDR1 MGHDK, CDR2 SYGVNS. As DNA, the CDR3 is TGTGCCAGCAGTGAGAGGGACAGTCCCTACAATGAGCAGTTCTTC. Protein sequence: CASSERDSPYNEQFF.